This entry concerns a single T cell receptor (beta chain). Clones were sequenced by immunoSEQ multiplex PCR, and TCRdb holds only the in-frame ones, with some missing. The sample gives approximately 63,000 clones, around nine tenths of which show up once; around 18% is in the top ten. This sample stems from a study of blood T cell repertoires in COVID-19. The CDR3 sequence is 13 residues long. V lost 2 bases and J lost 7, with 11 bases in between. CDR1 is SGHTA, CDR2 FQGNSA, per germline. Source material: peripheral blood. This receptor was taken from a woman older than 75 with active COVID-19. This sequence joins TRBV7-2 and TRBJ1-2; D may be TRBD1 (5 bases). The CDR3 reads CASSLLGVGGYTF. CDR3 coding DNA: TGTGCCAGCAGCTTACTAGGGGTTGGTGGCTACACCTTC.